These 21 T cell receptor beta chains share one sample of origin, sequenced in a study of blood T cells in healthy people across ages. Through a sample-barcoded 5' primer and a J-beta primer mix, a second PCR was run for about 6 to 11 cycles. TCRdb independently ran MiXCR on the 5' RACE reads; one entry per CDR3 protein. The sample shows 600,000 to 900,000 distinct CDR3 sequences, about 26% of them seen only once. These data were also filed under a second study, of T cells of mothers and their children.

Material for sequencing was blood. The receptor set was obtained from a boy between 10 and 17 years old in good health.

This clonotype came up a few times. The gene calls are TRBV9 and TRBJ2-3, with D possibly matching TRBD1 (5 bases). The CDR3 runs to 15 residues. Trimming took 0 bases from V and 2 from J, leaving 10 bases between them. Germline V lookup: CDR1 SGDLS, CDR2 YYNGEE. As DNA, the CDR3 is TGTGCCAGCAGCGTAGGGGGCAGATCCACAGATACGCAGTATTTT. Amino acid sequence: CASSVGGRSTDTQYF. The full variable domain, in which reference TRBV9 and TRBJ2-3 provide the parts outside the CDR3, is DSGVTQTPKHLITATGQRVTLRCSPRSGDLSVYWYQQSLDQGLQFLIQYYNGEERAKGNILERFSAQQFPDLHSELNLSSLELGDSALYFCASSVGGRSTDTQYFGPGTRLTVL.

The chain combines TRBV5-1 with TRBJ2-7; TRBD1 matches at 11 bases. The CDR3 spans 15 residues. V lost 5 bases, J lost 2 bases, and 6 bases stayed unmatched. CDR1 SGHRS and CDR2 YFSETQ come from the germline V gene. In nucleotides, the CDR3 is TGCGCCAGCAGGGCGGGACAGGGGGTGACCTACGAGCAGTACTTC. This sequence encodes CASRAGQGVTYEQYF. Based on the CDR3 plus reference TRBV5-1 and TRBJ2-7, the full variable domain is KAGVTQTPRYLIKTRGQQVTLSCSPISGHRSVSWYQQTPGQGLQFLFEYFSETQRNKGNFPGRFSGRQFSNSRSEMNVSTLELGDSALYLCASRAGQGVTYEQYFGPGTRLTVT.

This clonotype came up a few times. The DNA of the CDR3 is TGTGCCAGCACCGCCCCCCCGGGGGCTTCCTACAATGAGCAGTTCTTC. As protein: CASTAPPGASYNEQFF. This sequence joins TRBV9 and TRBJ2-1; either TRBD1 or TRBD2 may fit D (6 bases each). V gave up 6 bases and J gave up 1 base, with 17 bases separating them. Germline-derived CDR1 and CDR2 are SGDLS and YYNGEE. The CDR3 runs to 16 residues. The full variable domain, rest sourced from reference TRBV9 and TRBJ2-1, is DSGVTQTPKHLITATGQRVTLRCSPRSGDLSVYWYQQSLDQGLQFLIQYYNGEERAKGNILERFSAQQFPDLHSELNLSSLELGDSALYFCASTAPPGASYNEQFFGPGTRLTVL.

The J gene is TRBJ2-7, the V gene TRBV5-1; D gene unclear. The V end lost 0 bases, the J end lost 0 bases, and 16 bases lay between the germline ends. Germline V CDR1 and CDR2: SGHRS, YFSETQ. CDR3 length equals 17 residues. CDR3 bases: TGCGCCAGCAGCTTGGGCGCCGAGGTAGCCAGCTCCTACGAGCAGTACTTC. Its translation: CASSLGAEVASSYEQYF.

The chain links TRBV18 to TRBJ2-7; 8 nucleotides match TRBD1. Germline V gene data show CDR1 as KGHSH and CDR2 as LQKENI. The V segment lost 5 bases and the J segment 3 bases; nucleotides outside the gene matches: 3. The CDR3 is 13 amino acids. The CDR3 is CASSIGTGYEQYF. CDR3 bases: TGTGCCAGCTCAATTGGGACAGGCTACGAGCAGTACTTC.

The rearrangement uses TRBV12-3 or TRBV12-4 and TRBJ1-5; D unclear. CDR3 length equals 15 residues. Between the trimmed V and J ends, which lost 5 bases and 0 bases, there was a span of 11 bases. The CDR3 protein is CASSKGVYSNQPQHF. CDR3 coding DNA: TGTGCCAGCAGTAAGGGAGTTTATAGCAATCAGCCCCAGCATTTT.

The rearrangement uses TRBV11-2 and TRBJ2-4; tentatively, D is TRBD2 (7 bases). CDR3 length: 14 amino acids. Germline V CDR1 and CDR2: SGHAT, FQNNGV. V lost 3 bases to trimming and J lost 8 bases, with 14 bases between them. The CDR3 DNA sequence: TGTGCCAGCAGCTTTCCCGGGGGGCGGTACATTCAGTACTTC. Residues: CASSFPGGRYIQYF.

In this sample, this clonotype turned up a few times. This chain joins TRBV12-3 or TRBV12-4 and TRBJ2-1; D is perhaps TRBD1 or TRBD2 (6 bases each). V gave up 5 bases and J gave up 2 bases, with 13 bases separating them. The CDR3 consists of 15 residues. CDR3 residues: CASSRDGGPYNEQFF. The CDR3 coding sequence is TGTGCCAGCAGTAGAGACGGGGGCCCCTACAATGAGCAGTTCTTC.

This clonotype occurred a few times. This chain uses TRBV20-1 with TRBJ1-2; 9 bases agree with TRBD1. Trimming at V came to 6 bases and at J to 6 bases, leaving 5 bases not matched to a gene. The CDR3 extends over 12 amino acids. Germline V gene lookup returns CDR1 DFQATT and CDR2 SNEGSKA (reference sequence). For the CDR3, the DNA is TGCAGTGCCCCGGGACAGGGCCATGGCTACACCTTC. Translating gives CSAPGQGHGYTF.

The chain recombines TRBV12-3 or TRBV12-4 with TRBJ2-1; 13 bases map to TRBD2. V lost 5 bases and J lost 9; bases outside the gene matches: 10. This CDR3 has 16 residues. CDR3 nucleotide sequence: TGTGCCAGCAGTCCCCTCGTCGGGACTAGCGGGGTTGAGCAGTTCTTC. It translates to CASSPLVGTSGVEQFF.

The rearrangement joins TRBV12-3 or TRBV12-4 to TRBJ2-1; 7 nucleotides agree with TRBD2. This CDR3 has 14 amino acids. V was pared by 4 bases and J by 8 bases, with 8 bases of the junction left unmatched. CDR3 residues: CASSSGGLVYEQFF. CDR3 bases: TGTGCCAGCAGTTCGGGGGGTCTCGTCTATGAGCAGTTCTTC.

This clonotype was counted only a few times. V gene TRBV7-2 combines with J gene TRBJ2-5; 8 nucleotides match TRBD2. This CDR3 spans 16 amino acids. Trimming removed 2 bases from V and 2 bases from J; junction bases left unmatched: 7. CDR1 is SGHTA and CDR2 is FQGNSA in the germline V gene. DNA of the CDR3: TGTGCCAGCAGCTTAACTAGCGGATCCAGACAAGAGACCCAGTACTTC. Translating gives CASSLTSGSRQETQYF.

This clonotype was picked up a small number of times. The chain has TRBV2 and TRBJ2-5; 10 bases line up with TRBD2. Trimming cost V 6 bases and J 5 bases; bases outside gene matches: 12. Germline lookup yields CDR1 SNHLY and CDR2 FYNNEI. CDR3 length: 16 residues. CDR3 region: CASRSSGGRGSETQYF. Written as DNA, the CDR3 is TGTGCCAGCAGGTCTAGCGGGGGCCGGGGGTCTGAGACCCAGTACTTC.

The chain combines TRBV24-1 with TRBJ2-1; D unclear. V lost 2 bases to trimming and J lost 8 bases, with 6 bases between them. Germline values: CDR1 KGHDR, CDR2 SFDVKD. The CDR3 covers 12 residues. Written as DNA, the CDR3 is TGTGCCACCAGTGATTCGGAGTATGAGCAGTTCTTC. Its protein product is CATSDSEYEQFF.

The rearrangement uses TRBV9 and TRBJ1-1; possible D gene TRBD1, 5 bases. Germline V lookup: CDR1 SGDLS, CDR2 YYNGEE. The CDR3 is made up of 16 amino acids. Trimming left V 0 bases short and J 1 base short, with 13 bases between. CDR3 protein: CASSVGGTFSNTEAFF. The CDR3 coding sequence is TGTGCCAGCAGCGTAGGAGGGACTTTCTCGAACACTGAAGCTTTCTTT.

This clonotype turned up a few times. In DNA form, the CDR3 reads TGCGCCAGCAGCTTAGAGGCCTACAATGAGCAGTTCTTC. Translating it yields CASSLEAYNEQFF. The V gene is TRBV5-1, the J gene TRBJ2-5; D unclear. The J call may be incorrect, as the DNA end agrees better with TRBJ2-1. CDR1 SGHRS and CDR2 YFSETQ come from the germline V gene. The length of the CDR3 is 13 residues.

The sample holds a few counts of this clonotype. The chain uses TRBV5-5 and TRBJ2-1; 9 nucleotides agree with TRBD2. J was trimmed by 13 bases and V by 0 bases; bases with no gene match: 2. The CDR3 totals 12 residues. Looked up from germline, CDR1 is SGHKS and CDR2 is YYEKEE (reference sequence). CDR3 nucleotides: TGTGCCAGCAGCTTGGCTAGCGGGGACCAGTTCTTC. It yields the protein CASSLASGDQFF.

The chain uses TRBV5-1 and TRBJ2-5; tentatively, D is TRBD1 (6 bases). This CDR3 is 15 amino acids long. Germline V CDR1 and CDR2: SGHRS, YFSETQ. V lost 0 bases, J lost 0 bases, and 9 bases lay in between. CDR3 nucleotide sequence: TGCGCCAGCAGCTTGGCGCAGGGGTACCAAGAGACCCAGTACTTC. Translated, it gives CASSLAQGYQETQYF.

The rearrangement joins TRBV2 to TRBJ2-2; no clear D gene. The CDR3 covers 13 residues. V was trimmed by 7 bases and J by 5 bases, leaving 11 bases between them. The germline gives CDR1 SNHLY, CDR2 FYNNEI. CDR3: CASTALRTGELFF. CDR3 sequence (DNA): TGTGCCAGCACCGCACTCAGGACCGGGGAGCTGTTTTTT.

The gene calls are TRBV20-1 and TRBJ2-5, with 11 bases aligning to TRBD2. The V and J ends lost 1 base and 0 bases, in that order; junction bases with no gene match: 1. The CDR3 has 15 residues. Germline lookup yields CDR1 DFQATT and CDR2 SNEGSKA (reference sequence). The CDR3 region has the DNA TGCAGTGCTAGAGGGACTAGCGGGTACCAAGAGACCCAGTACTTC. Protein: CSARGTSGYQETQYF.

This chain's CDR3 is CSVAGDREQYV. The CDR3 nucleotides are TGCAGTGTAGCGGGAGACCGCGAGCAGTACGTC. The chain uses TRBV20-1 and TRBJ2-3; 9 positions agree with TRBD2. The J call may be incorrect, as the DNA end agrees better with TRBJ2-7. CDR1 is DFQATT, CDR2 SNEGSKA, per germline (reference sequence). The CDR3 consists of 11 residues.